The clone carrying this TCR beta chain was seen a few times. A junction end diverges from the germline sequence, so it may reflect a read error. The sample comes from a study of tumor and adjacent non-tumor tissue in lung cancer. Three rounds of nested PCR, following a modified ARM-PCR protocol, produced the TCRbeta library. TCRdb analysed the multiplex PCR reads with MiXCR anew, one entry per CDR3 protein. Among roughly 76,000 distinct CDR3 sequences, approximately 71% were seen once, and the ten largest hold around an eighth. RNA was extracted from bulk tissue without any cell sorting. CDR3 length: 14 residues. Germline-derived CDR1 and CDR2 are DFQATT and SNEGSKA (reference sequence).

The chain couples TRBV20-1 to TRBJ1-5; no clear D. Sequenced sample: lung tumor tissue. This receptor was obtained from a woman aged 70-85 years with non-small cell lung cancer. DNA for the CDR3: TGCAGTGCTAGAGTTCAAGTTAGCAATCAACCCCAGCATTTT. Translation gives CSARVQVSNQPQHF.